Listed below are T cell receptor beta chains from one sample, sequenced in a study of blood T cell repertoires in COVID-19. Repertoires were generated with immunoSEQ multiplex PCR, while TCRdb's copy carries only in-frame clones and drops some. The table has just over 65,000 clones, under 90% seen once. Source material: peripheral blood. The receptors were gathered from a man between 60 and 75 years old with acute or convalescent COVID-19. CDR3s include the opening cysteine and the closing phenylalanine or tryptophan. The D gene is left open where the match is weak. Clone size, where shown, is once, few, many, or a class for clones that have expanded.

V	D	J	size	DNA	CDR3
TRBV5-1	TRBD2	TRBJ2-1	medium-sized	TGCGCCAGCAGCTTGGCCCCTAGCGGGGTCCCCGAGGAGCAGTTCTTC	CASSLAPSGVPEEQFF
TRBV11-2	.	TRBJ2-3	.	TGTGCCAGCAGCTACCCAGCAGATACGCAGTATTTT	CASSYPADTQYF
TRBV11-3	.	TRBJ2-1	.	TGTGCCAGCAGCTTGTTGGGGCCCTCCAATGAGCAGTTCTTC	CASSLLGPSNEQFF
TRBV5-1	.	TRBJ2-5	.	TGCGCCAGCAGCTCGGGCGGGGTTTCACAAGAGACCCAGTACTTC	CASSSGGVSQETQYF
TRBV20-1	TRBD2	TRBJ2-1	.	TGCAGTGTTGGGACTAGCTATGAGCAGTTCTTC	CSVGTSYEQFF
TRBV30	.	TRBJ1-1	.	TGTGCCGGACAACACCAGGAGAACACTGAAGCTTTCTTT	CAGQHQENTEAFF
TRBV6-1	.	TRBJ2-7	.	TGTGCCAGCAGTGAAGGGGCAGGGGATCGTCATGGGCAGTACTTC	CASSEGAGDRHGQYF
TRBV18	TRBD1	TRBJ1-1	.	TGTGCCAGCTTAATGGACAGGGGGACTGAAGCTTTCTTT	CASLMDRGTEAFF
TRBV3-1/TRBV3-2	.	TRBJ1-2	.	TGTGCCAGCAGCCAGAAACAGGACCCCGGATTCTATGGCTACACCTTC	CASSQKQDPGFYGYTF
TRBV6-6	.	TRBJ1-2	.	TGTGCCAGCAGCCCTACTGGGGGAGGGCAAAATGGCTACACCTTC	CASSPTGGGQNGYTF
TRBV30	TRBD1	TRBJ1-1	.	TGTGCCTGGACGTGGGGGACAGACACTGAAGCTTTCTTT	CAWTWGTDTEAFF
TRBV27	TRBD1	TRBJ2-3	.	TGTGCCAGCAGTATTACCGGACAGGCGGTACAGTATTTT	CASSITGQAVQYF
TRBV7-2	TRBD1	TRBJ1-5	.	TGTGCCAGCAGCTTAGGCCCGACAGGGGGCCAGCCCCAGCATTTT	CASSLGPTGGQPQHF
TRBV20-1	TRBD1	TRBJ1-2	.	TGCAGTGCCAGTGCCGGGACAGAAATCCCCTATGGCTACACCTTC	CSASAGTEIPYGYTF
TRBV11-2	.	TRBJ1-2	.	TGTGCCAGCAGCTTTCAGGGTGGCGACTATGGCTACACCTTC	CASSFQGGDYGYTF
TRBV5-1	TRBD1	TRBJ1-2	.	TGCGCCAGCAGCTTTGGACAGGACTATGGCTACACCTTC	CASSFGQDYGYTF